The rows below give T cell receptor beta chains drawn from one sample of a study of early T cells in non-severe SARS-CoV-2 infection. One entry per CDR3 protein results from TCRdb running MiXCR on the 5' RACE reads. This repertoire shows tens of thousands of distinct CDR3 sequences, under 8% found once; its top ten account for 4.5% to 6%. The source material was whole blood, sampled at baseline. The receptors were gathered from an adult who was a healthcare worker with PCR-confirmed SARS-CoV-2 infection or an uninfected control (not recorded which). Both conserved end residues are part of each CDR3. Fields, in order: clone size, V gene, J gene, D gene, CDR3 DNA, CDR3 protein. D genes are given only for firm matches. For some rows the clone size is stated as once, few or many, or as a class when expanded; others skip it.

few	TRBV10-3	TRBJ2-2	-	TGTGCCACCCGTTCCCGGGGCCACTTAGCGACCGGGGAGCTGTTTTTT	CATRSRGHLATGELFF
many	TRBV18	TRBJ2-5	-	TGTGCCAGCTCTCCCTTGGATAGCCTGGCCCAAGAGACCCAGTACTTC	CASSPLDSLAQETQYF
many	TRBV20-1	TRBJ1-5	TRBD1	TGCAGTGCTAGGGGGACAGGGTTCCCTTCCAATCAGCCCCAGCATTTT	CSARGTGFPSNQPQHF
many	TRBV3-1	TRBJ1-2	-	TGTGCCAGCAGCCAATTTCTGGGATTATATGGCTACACCTTC	CASSQFLGLYGYTF
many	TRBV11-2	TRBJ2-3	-	TGTGCCAGCAGCGTCGTGGGGTTCTGGACAGATACGCAGTATTTT	CASSVVGFWTDTQYF
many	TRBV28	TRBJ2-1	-	TGTGTTACAGACGGGTACAATGAGCAGTTCTTC	CVTDGYNEQFF
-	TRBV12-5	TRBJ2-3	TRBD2	TGTGCTAGTGGTCCCGGACTAGTCCATTCTGATACGCAGTATTTT	CASGPGLVHSDTQYF
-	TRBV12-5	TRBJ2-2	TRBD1	TGTGCTAGTGGATTCGGACAGGGGAACACCGGGGAGCTGTTTTTT	CASGFGQGNTGELFF
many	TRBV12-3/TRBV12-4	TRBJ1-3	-	TGTGCCAGCAGCCCTGGGGGTGCGGGAAACACCATATATTTT	CASSPGGAGNTIYF
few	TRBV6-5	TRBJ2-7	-	TGTGCCAGCAGTTACATCCTGCCAGGTATGGGAGAGCAGTACTTC	CASSYILPGMGEQYF
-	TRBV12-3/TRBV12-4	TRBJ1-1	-	TGTGCCAGCACCTGGCTGGAGGGAACGTCTGAAGCTTTCTTT	CASTWLEGTSEAFF
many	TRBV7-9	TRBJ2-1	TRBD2	TGTGCCAGCAGCTTCAGCGGGGACCCAGGTCATGAGCAGTTCTTC	CASSFSGDPGHEQFF
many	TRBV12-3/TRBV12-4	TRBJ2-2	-	TGTGCCAGCAGTTTAATAGGGCCCACCGGGGAGCTGTTTTTT	CASSLIGPTGELFF
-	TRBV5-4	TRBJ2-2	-	TGTGCCAGCAGCTTGGTTGCAGGCGGAACCGGGGAGCTGTTTTTT	CASSLVAGGTGELFF
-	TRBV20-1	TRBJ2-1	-	TGCAGTGCTAGAAATCCGAGCTCCTACAATGAGCAGTTCTTC	CSARNPSSYNEQFF
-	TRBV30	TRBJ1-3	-	TGTGCCTGGAGTAAAGTCCCTGGAAACACCATATATTTT	CAWSKVPGNTIYF
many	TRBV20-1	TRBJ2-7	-	TGCAGTGCTAGGGATGTTGGGCGGTTTTCCTACGAGCAGTACTTC	CSARDVGRFSYEQYF
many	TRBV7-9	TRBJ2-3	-	TGTGCCAGCAGCGCGGGGGCGGTGGATACGCAGTATTTT	CASSAGAVDTQYF
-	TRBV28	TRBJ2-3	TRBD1	TGTGCCAGCAGTTCCATCCCCACAGGGGCGGCAGATACGCAGTATTTT	CASSSIPTGAADTQYF
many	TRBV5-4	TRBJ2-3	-	TGTGCCAGCAGCCCTTCTGGGGGATCGACAGATACGCAGTATTTT	CASSPSGGSTDTQYF
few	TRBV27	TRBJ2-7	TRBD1	TGTGCCAGCAGTCCACAGGGGAAGGAGGACGAGCAGTACTTC	CASSPQGKEDEQYF
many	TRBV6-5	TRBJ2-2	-	TGTGCCAGCTTTCACACCGGGGAGCTGTTTTTT	CASFHTGELFF
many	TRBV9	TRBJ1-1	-	TGTGCCAGCAGCGAACAGGTGGAGCTTGGGACTGAAGCTTTCTTT	CASSEQVELGTEAFF
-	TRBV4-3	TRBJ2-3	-	TGCGCCAGCAGCCAAGGTCCTTCGGTACCCCTTAGCACAGATACGCAGTATTTT	CASSQGPSVPLSTDTQYF
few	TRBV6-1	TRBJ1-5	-	TGTGCCAGCAGCCGTCGTCAGGGAACGGGGAATCAGCCCCAGCATTTT	CASSRRQGTGNQPQHF
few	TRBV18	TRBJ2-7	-	TGTGCCAGCTCCCCTACGACAAGCTCCTACGAGCAGTACTTC	CASSPTTSSYEQYF
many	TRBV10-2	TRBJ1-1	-	TGCGCCAGCAGTGAGTCTTTTGGATTGCGTGCTTTCTTT	CASSESFGLRAFF
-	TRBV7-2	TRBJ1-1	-	TGTGCCAGCAGCTTAAGGATGAACACTGAAGCTTTCTTT	CASSLRMNTEAFF
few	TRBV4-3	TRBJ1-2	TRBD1	TGCGCCAGCAGCCAAGCCGACAGGGCAGCTGGCTACACCTTC	CASSQADRAAGYTF
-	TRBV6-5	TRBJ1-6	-	TGTGCCAGCAGTTACTCGAGGGCGGGTTCCTTTAATTCACCCCTCCACTTT	CASSYSRAGSFNSPLHF
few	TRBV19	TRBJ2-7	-	TGTGCCAGTAGTATAGCCCTCCGAGGAGCGCAGTACTTC	CASSIALRGAQYF
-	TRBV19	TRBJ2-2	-	TGTGCCAGTAGTCCCAGAACCACCGGGGAGCTGTTTTTT	CASSPRTTGELFF
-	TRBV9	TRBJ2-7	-	TGTGCCAGCAGCGTAGATCTGGGCGGGTACGAGCAGTACTTC	CASSVDLGGYEQYF
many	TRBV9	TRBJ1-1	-	TGTGCCAGCAGCACGACAGTGAACACTGAAGCTTTCTTT	CASSTTVNTEAFF
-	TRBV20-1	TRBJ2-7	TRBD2	TGCAGTGCTAGAAACCCGACTAGCGGGGGTCAAGAGCAGTACTTC	CSARNPTSGGQEQYF
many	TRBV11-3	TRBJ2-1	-	TGTGCCAGCAGCGCTTCCCTAGCGCCCTCAGAGCAGTTCTTC	CASSASLAPSEQFF
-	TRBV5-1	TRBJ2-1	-	TGCGCCAGCAGCTTGGGACAGCCCTACAATGAGCAGTTCTTC	CASSLGQPYNEQFF
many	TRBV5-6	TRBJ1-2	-	TGTGCCAGCAGCCCCGTCGGGGGGCTTACAGATGGCTACACCTTC	CASSPVGGLTDGYTF
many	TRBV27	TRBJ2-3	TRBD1	TGTGCCAGCAGTTCCACGACAGGGGGGGGCACAGATACGCAGTATTTT	CASSSTTGGGTDTQYF
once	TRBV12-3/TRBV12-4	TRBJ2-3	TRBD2	TGTGCCAGCAGTTTCACTAGCGTGACAGATACGCAGTATTTT	CASSFTSVTDTQYF
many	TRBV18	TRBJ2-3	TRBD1	TGTGCCAGCTCACCCCAGGGGGAGGATACGCAGTATTTT	CASSPQGEDTQYF
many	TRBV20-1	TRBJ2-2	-	TGCAGTGCTAGGGGGACTTACACCGGGGAGCTGTTTTTT	CSARGTYTGELFF
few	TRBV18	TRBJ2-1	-	TGTGCCAGCTCACTATACACAAACCCCAGAAGCAATGAGCAGTTCTTC	CASSLYTNPRSNEQFF
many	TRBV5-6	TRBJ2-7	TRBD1	TGTGCCAGCAGCTTGACAGGGGTGGGAAACGAGCAGTACTTC	CASSLTGVGNEQYF
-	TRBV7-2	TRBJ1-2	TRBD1	TGTGCCAGCAGCTTAGGGCGGACAGGGAAAGGCTACACCTTC	CASSLGRTGKGYTF